This TCR beta chain was documented in a study of blood T cell repertoires in COVID-19. Whole-study context: COVID-19 samples collected from the United States, Italy and Spain covered acute and convalescent phases. Sources were T cells, B-cell-depleted T cells, or PBMCs; the material itself was cDNA or gDNA.

Original processing methods: Quantification of nucleated cells was approximated via reference gene primer amplification. The table came from immunoSEQ multiplex PCR; TCRdb's copy has only in-frame clones and leaves some out. That table furnishes V, J and clone size, whereas the DNA furnished D and trimming. The sample lists approximately 20,000 clones, 88% seen once, with over 8.5% in the top ten. This CDR3 is 15 amino acids long. The V end lost 3 bases, the J end lost 4 bases, and 15 bases lay between the germline ends. The germline CDR1 and CDR2 sequences are LNHDA and SQIVND (reference sequence). This clone was seen only once.

The sequenced sample was peripheral blood. The receptor was derived from a human donor in a cohort sampled during active COVID-19. The chain links TRBV19 to TRBJ1-2; D is unresolved. CDR3 sequence reads: CASSIRPGGIYGYTF. CDR3 nucleotides: TGTGCCAGTAGTATTAGGCCTGGAGGGATCTATGGCTACACCTTC.